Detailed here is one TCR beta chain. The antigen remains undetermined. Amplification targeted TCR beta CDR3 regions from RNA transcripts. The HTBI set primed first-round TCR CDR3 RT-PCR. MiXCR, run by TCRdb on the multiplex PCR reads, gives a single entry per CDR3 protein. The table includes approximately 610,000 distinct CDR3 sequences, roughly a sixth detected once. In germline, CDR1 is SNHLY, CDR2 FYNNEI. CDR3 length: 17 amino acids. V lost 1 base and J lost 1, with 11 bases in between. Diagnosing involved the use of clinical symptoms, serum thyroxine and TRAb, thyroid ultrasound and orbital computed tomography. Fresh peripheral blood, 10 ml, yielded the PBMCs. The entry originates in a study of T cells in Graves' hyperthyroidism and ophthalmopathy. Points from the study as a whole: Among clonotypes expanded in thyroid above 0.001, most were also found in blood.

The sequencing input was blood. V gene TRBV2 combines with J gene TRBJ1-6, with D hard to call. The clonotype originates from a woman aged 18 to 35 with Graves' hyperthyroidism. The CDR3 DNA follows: TGTGCCAGCAGTGAAGAGCGGGGTTTGTCCTATAATTCACCCCTCCACTTT. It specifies CASSEERGLSYNSPLHF.